The 6 T cell receptor beta chains below come from one sample, sequenced in a study of MAIT cells during Salmonella Paratyphi A infection. Points from the study as a whole: Oligoclonal MAIT cells preferred TRBV20 and TRBV6, with usage seemingly unaffected by infection.

The time point here: mid-infection, around enteric fever diagnosis. Valpha7.2+ CD161+ T cells were sorted by flow cytometry as MAIT cells. TCRdb reanalysed the 5' RACE reads using MiXCR and keeps one entry per CDR3 protein. The sample has more than 700 distinct CDR3 sequences, roughly 21% seen once; the top ten hold 37%. Their antigens are not known. Sequenced here: MAIT cells from PBMCs, sampled at the middle sampling point of the challenge study. The receptors stem from a person between 18 and 75 years old who was deliberately infected with Salmonella Paratyphi A in a paratyphoid fever challenge study.

This sequence joins TRBV5-6 and TRBJ2-4; possibly TRBD1 or TRBD2 for D (5 bases each). Deletions cut 5 bases from V and 2 bases from J, with 17 bases between. The CDR3 extends over 16 amino acids. Germline CDR1 is SGHDT and CDR2 is YYEEEE. The CDR3: CASRVLGPDTKNIQYF. Here the CDR3 DNA reads TGTGCCAGCAGGGTCCTGGGACCAGATACCAAAAACATTCAGTACTTC.

The CDR3 spells CASSFSGGSSYEQYF. CDR3 sequence (DNA): TGTGCCAGCAGCTTTAGCGGGGGAAGCTCCTACGAGCAGTACTTC. The genes are TRBV3-1 and TRBJ2-7; 9 bases fit TRBD2. Germline CDR1 is LGHDT and CDR2 is YNNKEL (reference sequence). The CDR3 contains 15 residues. The junction had 5 bases not matched to a gene; V was cut back by 5 bases and J by 0 bases.

Sample share makes this clonotype medium-sized. The chain links TRBV20-1 to TRBJ1-1; D is perhaps TRBD1 (5 bases). The CDR3 consists of 13 residues. V lost 0 bases and J 4 bases, leaving 9 bases between the germline ends. Per germline, CDR1 DFQATT and CDR2 SNEGSKA (reference sequence). The CDR3, as DNA: TGCAGTGCTAGAGATCTCCAGGGCACTGAAGCTTTCTTT. Residues: CSARDLQGTEAFF.

The chain has TRBV20-1 and TRBJ2-5, with D possibly TRBD1 on 6 matching bases. Germline CDR1 reads DFQATT; CDR2 reads SNEGSKA (reference sequence). This CDR3 contains 15 residues. V lost 4 bases, J lost 5 bases, and 20 bases lay in between. The CDR3 DNA sequence: TGCAGTGCTAAGAAACCGGGACAACGCCTCGAGACCCAGTACTTC. It is translated as CSAKKPGQRLETQYF.

This clonotype is medium-sized by share. The gene calls are TRBV6-4 and TRBJ1-1; D might be TRBD1 (5 bases). Trimming stripped 4 bases from V and 2 bases from J, with 11 bases between. CDR3 length: 14 residues. Germline CDR1 MRHNA, CDR2 SNTAGT. The CDR3 bases are TGTGCCAGCAGTGTTGAGACAGACAACACTGAAGCTTTCTTT. It translates to CASSVETDNTEAFF.

The rearrangement joins TRBV20-1 to TRBJ1-1; a weak D match, TRBD1 (5 bases). The CDR3 has 13 amino acids. Germline loops: CDR1 DFQATT, CDR2 SNEGSKA (reference sequence). Trimming stripped 5 bases from V and 5 bases from J, with 15 bases between. The CDR3 region is CSAPRGEGTEAFF. For the CDR3, the DNA is TGCAGTGCTCCGCGAGGGGAGGGAACTGAAGCTTTCTTT.